This record looks at one T cell receptor beta chain sequence and its context. Its antigen is not known. These data originate in a study of T-cell memory formation after mild COVID-19. At the level of the study: TCR clusters were mostly confined to one donor each. Study-wide findings and caveats: CD4/CD8 balance held among clones contracting day 15 to 85, and later expanders leaned CD4+. Clones which contracted sat mainly in CM and EM if CD4+, and in EMRA if CD8+. That cross-reactive memory joined was suggested by some responding clones appearing in pre-infection memory.

TCRdb redid the calling of the 5' RACE reads with MiXCR, one entry per CDR3 protein. The sample holds about 82,000 distinct CDR3 sequences, 9.5% to 15% seen once. The germline V gene has CDR1 SGHAT and CDR2 FQDESV (reference sequence). V lost 4 bases, J lost 4 bases, and 10 bases lay in between. The CDR3 totals 13 residues. The sequence came from a young man who had mild COVID-19 (a few samples of this study predate the infection). Cell type and time point are not known. J is TRBJ2-5 and V is TRBV11-1; D assignment may be TRBD1 or TRBD2 (6 bases each). Sequencing used PBMCs or a T cell subset sorted from them (not recorded which). The CDR3 is CASSYGGRETQYF. The CDR3 DNA reads TGTGCCAGCAGCTACGGGGGCAGAGAGACCCAGTACTTC. The full variable domain, in which reference TRBV11-1 and TRBJ2-5 provide the parts outside the CDR3, is EAEVAQSPRYKITEKSQAVAFWCDPISGHATLYWYRQILGQGPELLVQFQDESVVDDSQLPKDRFSAERLKGVDSTLKIQPAELGDSAMYLCASSYGGRETQYFGPGTRLLVL.